This T cell receptor (beta chain) emerged from a study of blood T cell repertoires in COVID-19. About the study: From the United States, Italy and Spain came samples of acute and convalescent COVID-19. PBMCs, B-cell-depleted T cells, or T cells provided the cDNA or gDNA that made up the material.

Original handling: Estimates of nucleated cell counts were drawn from the amplification of reference gene primers. The data were produced by immunoSEQ multiplex PCR, yet TCRdb's version contains in-frame clones alone and is incomplete. The V and J calls and clone size were taken over from that table, and D and trimming were inferred from the DNA. The table records roughly 150,000 clones, roughly 80% of them present only once. This TCR derives from an elderly woman with acute or convalescent COVID-19. The specimen was peripheral blood.

The CDR3 spells CASSASPGTNYGYTF. The CDR3 DNA follows: TGCGCCAGCAGCGCATCCCCCGGGACAAACTATGGCTACACCTTC. The chain combines TRBV5-1 with TRBJ1-2, with a tentative D call TRBD1 (6 bases). CDR3 length equals 15 residues. Trimming stripped 4 bases from V and 2 bases from J, with 15 bases between. The V gene's germline CDR1 is SGHRS and CDR2 YFSETQ.